This section outlines one T cell receptor beta chain sequence together with its context. The antigen it recognizes is unknown. Base qualities were left out, and no much larger clone turns up one base away. Healthy HIV-negative adults with no recently reported acute infections or vaccinations were included as donors. All donors were Caucasian adults living in Nashville, Tennessee, USA. For unsorted samples, about 87 million PBMCs were counted, and genomic DNA was extracted using the QIAamp DNA Blood Mini kit. Blood was collected by leukapheresis, and PBMCs were isolated by Ficoll-Histopaque density gradient centrifugation and then cryopreserved in liquid nitrogen vapor phase. Using the deep immunoSEQ assay, TCR CDR3 regions were amplified from genomic DNA by multiplex PCR. For each cell subset, the extracted genomic DNA was distributed evenly across all wells of several immunoSEQ 96-well plates, and each plate served as one replicate. For unsorted PBMC, each replicate PCR was loaded with around 300 ng genomic DNA, equivalent to about 33,000 T cell genomes. Genomic DNA from unsorted PBMC was sequenced over ten immunoSEQ deep assay plates. Purified libraries were measured with a Qubit 3.0 fluorometer, size-checked on a Bioanalyzer 2100, and measured again with the KAPA Library Quantification kit. Every immunoSEQ 96-well plate was sequenced on a dedicated single-read 150-cycle Illumina NextSeq 550 flow cell. The study's own analysis went as follows. Because only junctional sequences without quality scores were contained in the immunoSEQ output, filtering matching that applied to full-length reads could not be performed. Sequences were annotated with PyIR, a Python wrapper for IgBLAST v1.9, and V/J genes and CDR3 were assigned using IMGT germline references. Reads with weak V/J assignments (E-value above 1e-6), missing CDR3, stop codons, out-of-frame junctions, or ambiguous translated residues were removed. A V3J clonotype was defined by an identical inferred V gene, J gene, and CDR3 amino acid sequence. The percentage overlap between two repertoires was calculated by dividing the number of shared unique clonotypes by the size of the smaller repertoire. Richness of each repertoire was evaluated using RTK rarefaction, the Chao1 estimator, and Recon v2.1 estimates of unobserved clonotypes. TCRdb took this table from immuneACCESS and kept in-frame rearrangements with V and J called. Such tables lack part of the clones; where checked against another copy, unresolved V genes explain under half of the gap, and the rest is unexplained. D and trimming were read from the DNA, whereas the V and J calls and clone size are those reported in that table. A total of 450,000 to 500,000 clones appear in this sample, approximately 84% of them only once. Approximately 11% of the sample goes to the ten largest clones.

CDR1 and CDR2 are read off the germline V gene as SGDLS and YYNGEE. The germline ends are 13 bases apart after V is trimmed by 2 bases and J by 4 bases. Including the terminal cysteine and phenylalanine, the CDR3 comprises 15 residues. The only DNA kept is the CDR3, 45 bases in frame from the first base. The data were obtained in a study of shared clonotypes between healthy human individuals (dated by TCRdb to the early 2020s). The study in broad terms: A couple of women and a few men aged 18 to 49 years were included in the cohort. The study deeply sequenced blood TCR repertoires of five healthy adults to estimate repertoire size and the extent of clonotype sharing between individuals. Leukapheresis yielded between about 0.9 and 8.9 billion PBMCs per donor. Different laboratories and diverse techniques were used to prepare libraries and sequence TCR repertoires, to increase sequencing depth and limit assay-specific biases.

The full study reports these points: Pairwise subsampling led to the expectation that sequencing depth would affect the degree of clonotype sharing among donors. Because the study included only a small number of donors, the genetic and exposure-history diversity represented was limited. Sampling was restricted to blood, and TCR repertoires in tissue are likely to differ from TCR repertoires in blood.

The sequence joins TRBV9 to TRBJ2-1, with the D gene call left open. The TCR sequence derives from a woman aged 40 to 49 in good health. Some clones in this sample may be carry-over from other donors' samples. Sequencing was carried out using PBMCs. At the DNA level, the sequence is TGTGCCAGCAGCGTGGGCGCGGAACCTTACAATGAGCAGTTCTTC. It translates as CASSVGAEPYNEQFF. The CDR3 plus the reference TRBV9 and TRBJ2-1 genes for the other parts give the full variable domain: DSGVTQTPKHLITATGQRVTLRCSPRSGDLSVYWYQQSLDQGLQFLIQYYNGEERAKGNILERFSAQQFPDLHSELNLSSLELGDSALYFCASSVGAEPYNEQFFGPGTRLTVL.